One sample yielded the 24 T cell receptor beta chains listed below, sequenced in a study of blood T cell repertoires in COVID-19. The table came from immunoSEQ multiplex PCR; TCRdb's copy has only in-frame clones and leaves some out. The sample lists hundreds of thousands of clones; around 83% were seen once. Sequencing input: peripheral blood. The receptor set was obtained from a woman between 45 and 60 years old with acute or convalescent COVID-19.

This rearrangement joins TRBV18 to TRBJ2-1; 15 bases align to TRBD2. V shed 2 bases, J shed 7 bases, and the junction held 3 bases outside the gene matches. The CDR3 runs 16 residues. CDR1 is KGHSH and CDR2 is LQKENI in the germline V gene. The CDR3 nucleotides are TGTGCCAGCTCACCAACGGGACTAGCGGGAGGTAATGAGCAGTTCTTC. It codes for CASSPTGLAGGNEQFF.

The chain links TRBV5-7 to TRBJ2-2; no reliable D call. TRBV5-7 is recorded as an ORF, its role being uncertain. There are 13 residues in the CDR3. Deletions cut 3 bases from V and 6 bases from J, with 9 bases between. CDR3 loop: CASSYLAAGELFF. The CDR3 coding sequence is TGTGCCAGCAGCTACTTAGCTGCCGGGGAGCTGTTTTTT.

This clone was counted between two and nine times. This chain links TRBV6-5 with TRBJ1-2; possible D gene TRBD1, 5 bases. V lost 3 bases and J lost 8, with 13 bases in between. This CDR3 has 13 residues. In germline, CDR1 is MNHEY, CDR2 SVGAGI. The CDR3 sequence: CASSYAPWGGYTF. The CDR3, as DNA: TGTGCCAGCAGTTATGCCCCATGGGGCGGCTACACCTTC.

The rearrangement uses TRBV5-1 and TRBJ1-6, with D hard to call. The V and J ends lost 2 bases and 6 bases respectively, with 9 bases between them. The V gene's germline CDR1 is SGHRS and CDR2 YFSETQ. The CDR3 spans 14 residues. The DNA for the CDR3 is TGCGCCAGCAGCTTCCTAGAATCTAATTCACCCCTCCACTTT. The encoded protein is CASSFLESNSPLHF.

The V and J genes are TRBV6-5 and TRBJ2-1; 7 bases agree with TRBD1. CDR1 and CDR2 from the germline V gene are MNHEY and SVGAGI. With V trimmed by 7 bases and J by 8 bases, 8 bases remained unmatched. The CDR3 contains 13 residues. The CDR3 sequence is CASNPTGKDEQFF. The CDR3 coding sequence is TGTGCCAGCAACCCGACAGGGAAAGATGAGCAGTTCTTC.

V and J are TRBV3-1 (or the pseudogene TRBV3-2) and TRBJ2-5; no reliable D call. The CDR3 is 13 amino acids. The V gene lost 4 bases and the J gene lost 4 bases, with 10 bases spanning the gap. Germline CDR1 LGHDT, CDR2 YNNKEL (reference sequence). Written as DNA, the CDR3 is TGTGCCAGCAGCCCAAAATTGAGAGAGACCCAGTACTTC. Translating gives CASSPKLRETQYF.

This clone was recorded a few times. The V and J genes are TRBV5-1 and TRBJ2-5; D is unresolved. V lost 1 base, J lost 3 bases, and 7 bases lay in between. Germline values: CDR1 SGHRS, CDR2 YFSETQ. This CDR3 region has 13 residues. The CDR3 DNA sequence: TGCGCCAGCAGCTTGACTCCAAAAGAGACCCAGTACTTC. Its protein product is CASSLTPKETQYF.

CDR3 protein: CASSFGQGDYNEQFF. CDR3 bases: TGCGCCAGCAGCTTCGGACAGGGGGATTACAATGAGCAGTTCTTC. The V call is TRBV5-1, the J call TRBJ2-1; 10 positions agree with TRBD1. The trim removed 2 bases at V and 4 bases at J, leaving 3 bases unmatched. CDR1 and CDR2 (germline): SGHRS, YFSETQ. The CDR3 is 15 residues long.

This chain uses TRBV5-6 with TRBJ1-6, with D possibly matching TRBD1 (5 bases). The CDR3 length is 16 residues. CDR1 SGHDT and CDR2 YYEEEE come from the germline V gene. The V end was cut by 4 bases, the J end by 9 bases, with 20 bases between. CDR3 sequence (DNA): TGTGCCAGCAGCCCCCTCCCCGCAGGGTTGGCTTCACCCCTCCACTTT. Its translation is CASSPLPAGLASPLHF.

The rearrangement joins TRBV28 to TRBJ1-2; D ambiguous. From germline, CDR1 is MDHEN and CDR2 SYDVKM. CDR3 length equals 15 residues. The ends were cut back, 6 bases at V and 4 bases at J, with 18 bases in the middle. The DNA of the CDR3 is TGTGCCAGCAGCATTATCGGAAGGAGGGTCTATGGCTACACCTTC. Translating gives CASSIIGRRVYGYTF.

The J gene is TRBJ2-5, the V gene TRBV13, with D perhaps matching TRBD1 (5 bases). This CDR3 spans 14 amino acids. Trimming took off 1 base at V and 1 base at J, with 7 bases between the two ends. Germline V CDR1 and CDR2: PRHDT, FYEKMQ (reference sequence). CDR3 coding DNA: TGTGCCAGCAGCTTAGTGACAGCCCAAGAGACCCAGTACTTC. It codes for CASSLVTAQETQYF. Using reference TRBV13 and TRBJ2-5 for the parts outside the CDR3, the full variable domain is AAGVIQSPRHLIKEKRETATLKCYPIPRHDTVYWYQQGPGQDPQFLISFYEKMQSDKGSIPDRFSAQQFSDYHSELNMSSLELGDSALYFCASSLVTAQETQYFGPGTRLLVL.

This chain links TRBV5-1 with TRBJ2-1; 8 bases map to TRBD1. This CDR3 is built from 15 residues. V dropped 4 bases and J dropped 9; count of bases not matched to a gene: 12. From germline, CDR1 is SGHRS and CDR2 YFSETQ. The CDR3 coding sequence is TGCGCCAGCAGCCCTGTCAGGGGGCGAGAGTCTGAGCAGTTCTTC. It translates to CASSPVRGRESEQFF. The entire variable domain, with the rest obtained from reference TRBV5-1 and TRBJ2-1, is as follows: KAGVTQTPRYLIKTRGQQVTLSCSPISGHRSVSWYQQTPGQGLQFLFEYFSETQRNKGNFPGRFSGRQFSNSRSEMNVSTLELGDSALYLCASSPVRGRESEQFFGPGTRLTVL.

The J gene is TRBJ1-5, the V gene TRBV21-1; the table gives TRBD1 as D, unverified against the DNA. TRBV21-1 is labeled a pseudogene. The CDR3 length is 17 residues. CDR3 DNA sequence: TGTGCCAGCAGCAAAGCGAGACAGGGGGCGCGAAATCAGCCCCAGCATTTT. The encoded protein is CASSKARQGARNQPQHF.

As for this clone: It is unclear where the CDR3 begins or ends on the DNA, so no DNA is shown, and the CDR3 is as TCRdb lists it. The chain recombines TRBV21-1 with TRBJ1-2; TRBD1 is taken as the D call from the table, unchecked against the DNA. TRBV21-1 is a pseudogene. With termini counted, the CDR3 has 16 amino acids. CDR3 sequence reads: CASSKWGTGSNYGYTF.

The rearrangement uses TRBV24-1 and TRBJ2-5; 7 bases align to TRBD1. Germline V lookup: CDR1 KGHDR, CDR2 SFDVKD. The CDR3 contains 14 residues. V lost 0 bases and J lost 4; bases outside the gene matches: 1. CDR3 protein: CATSDLSGGETQYF. The CDR3 region has the DNA TGTGCCACCAGTGATTTGTCAGGGGGAGAGACCCAGTACTTC.

The genes are TRBV10-2 and TRBJ2-3, with 9 bases fitting TRBD2. Germline CDR1 WSHSY, CDR2 SAAADI. The trim removed 8 bases at V and 8 bases at J, leaving 11 bases unmatched. The CDR3 totals 14 residues. CDR3 in amino acids: CASGYSAGGATQYF. As DNA, the CDR3 is TGCGCCAGCGGGTATTCGGCGGGAGGGGCTACGCAGTATTTT.

V is TRBV13 and J is TRBJ1-3, with D possibly being TRBD1 (5 bases). CDR3 length equals 13 residues. CDR1 and CDR2 from the germline V gene are PRHDT and FYEKMQ (reference sequence). Trimming took off 0 bases at V and 8 bases at J, with 8 bases between the two ends. The chain's CDR3 is CASSLGRADTIYF. DNA of the CDR3: TGTGCCAGCAGCTTAGGCAGGGCGGACACCATATATTTT. Variable domain in full (rest from reference TRBV13 and TRBJ1-3): AAGVIQSPRHLIKEKRETATLKCYPIPRHDTVYWYQQGPGQDPQFLISFYEKMQSDKGSIPDRFSAQQFSDYHSELNMSSLELGDSALYFCASSLGRADTIYFGEGSWLTVV.

The V gene is TRBV5-4, the J gene TRBJ2-7; 8 bases fit TRBD2. CDR3 length: 16 residues. The V segment lost 6 bases and the J segment 3 bases; nucleotides outside the gene matches: 14. Germline CDR1 and CDR2: SGHNT and YYREEE (reference sequence). In DNA form, the CDR3 reads TGTGCCAGCACGGCCTCTGGGACTAGGGGATACTACGAGCAGTACTTC. Translating it yields CASTASGTRGYYEQYF.

V gene TRBV19 combines with J gene TRBJ2-1, with 9 bases lining up with TRBD2. The germline CDR1 and CDR2 sequences are LNHDA and SQIVND (reference sequence). The junction had 6 bases not matched to a gene; V was cut back by 8 bases and J by 1 base. The CDR3 runs 15 residues. Here the CDR3 DNA reads TGTGCCAGTGCCGAGGCGGGAGGGTCCTACAATGAGCAGTTCTTC. Protein sequence: CASAEAGGSYNEQFF. The entire variable domain, with the rest obtained from reference TRBV19 and TRBJ2-1, is as follows: DGGITQSPKYLFRKEGQNVTLSCEQNLNHDAMYWYRQDPGQGLRLIYYSQIVNDFQKGDIAEGYSVSREKKESFPLTVTSAQKNPTAFYLCASAEAGGSYNEQFFGPGTRLTVL.

The genes are TRBV14 and TRBJ1-1; D ambiguous. This CDR3 region has 13 residues. Deletions cut 1 base from V and 6 bases from J, with 9 bases between. Germline V gene data show CDR1 as SGHDN and CDR2 as FVKESK. The CDR3 region is CASSQVLGAEAFF. The CDR3 DNA sequence: TGTGCCAGCAGCCAAGTGTTGGGAGCTGAAGCTTTCTTT.

This chain joins TRBV19 and TRBJ2-7, with TRBD2 identical over 11 bases. Germline values: CDR1 LNHDA, CDR2 SQIVND (reference sequence). Germline trimming cut 5 bases from V and 6 bases from J; bases unmatched to any gene: 9. This CDR3 has 15 residues. CDR3 in amino acids: CASSLRLAGMGEQYF. The CDR3 nucleotides read TGTGCCAGTAGTCTCCGACTAGCGGGAATGGGCGAGCAGTACTTC.

This rearrangement joins TRBV5-1 to TRBJ2-2, with 8 nucleotides matching TRBD1. V lost 4 bases to trimming and J lost 4 bases; unmatched junction nucleotides: 6. CDR1 is SGHRS, CDR2 YFSETQ, per germline. The CDR3 is 15 residues long. The CDR3 sequence: CASSPNRGSTGELFF. The CDR3 nucleotides read TGCGCCAGCAGCCCGAACAGGGGGAGCACCGGGGAGCTGTTTTTT.

The chain is built from TRBV9 and TRBJ2-2, with 12 positions matching TRBD2. J was trimmed by 7 bases and V by 0 bases; bases with no gene match: 4. Germline CDR1 SGDLS, CDR2 YYNGEE. The CDR3 spans 16 residues. The CDR3 reads CASSVGLAGVDGELFF. CDR3 in DNA: TGTGCCAGCAGCGTAGGACTAGCGGGAGTTGACGGGGAGCTGTTTTTT.

This chain links TRBV25-1 with TRBJ2-3; the D gene is possibly TRBD2 (6 bases). V lost 3 bases, J lost 2 bases, and 18 bases lay in between. Germline CDR1 is MGHDK and CDR2 is SYGVNS. The CDR3 has 17 residues. This CDR3 is CASSDPSDGGYTDTQYF. The CDR3 coding sequence is TGTGCCAGCAGTGACCCCTCAGACGGGGGATACACAGATACGCAGTATTTT.